The source of this T cell receptor beta chain is a study of identical twins. Study outcomes and limitations: Twin pairs' shared out-of-frame alpha sequences were enriched in low generation probability. Possibly, invariant MAIT and iNKT cells partly confounded zero-insertion analyses.

In its sample, this clonotype was seen many times. The antigen is undetermined. TCRdb called the 5' RACE reads again in MiXCR, with one record for every CDR3 protein. The sample carries 1.5 million to 2 million distinct CDR3 sequences, under 35% recorded once. Sequenced material: cord blood. The clonotype comes from a newborn girl in good health.

Here the CDR3 reads CASSPGYEQFF. In DNA form, the CDR3 reads TGCGCCAGCAGCCCGGGGTATGAGCAGTTCTTC. The chain couples TRBV5-1 to TRBJ2-1, with D perhaps TRBD2 (5 bases). Trimming left V 4 bases short and J 8 bases short, with 7 bases between. The germline V gene encodes CDR1 SGHRS and CDR2 YFSETQ. CDR3 length equals 11 residues.